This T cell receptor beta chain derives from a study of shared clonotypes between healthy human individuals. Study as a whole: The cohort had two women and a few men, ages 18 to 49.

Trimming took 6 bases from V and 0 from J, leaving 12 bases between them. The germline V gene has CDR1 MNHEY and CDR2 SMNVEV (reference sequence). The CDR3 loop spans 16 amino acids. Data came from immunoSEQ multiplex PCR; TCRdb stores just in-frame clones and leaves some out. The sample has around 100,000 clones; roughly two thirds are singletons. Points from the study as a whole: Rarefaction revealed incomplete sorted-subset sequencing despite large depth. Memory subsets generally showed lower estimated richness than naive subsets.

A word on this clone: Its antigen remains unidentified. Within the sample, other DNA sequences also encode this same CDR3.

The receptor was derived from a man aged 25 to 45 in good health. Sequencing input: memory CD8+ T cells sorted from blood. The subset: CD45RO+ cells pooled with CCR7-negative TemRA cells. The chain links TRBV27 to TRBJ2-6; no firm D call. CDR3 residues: CASSPPSSSGANVLTF. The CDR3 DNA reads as TGTGCCAGCAGCCCGCCCAGCAGCTCTGGGGCCAACGTCCTGACTTTC.